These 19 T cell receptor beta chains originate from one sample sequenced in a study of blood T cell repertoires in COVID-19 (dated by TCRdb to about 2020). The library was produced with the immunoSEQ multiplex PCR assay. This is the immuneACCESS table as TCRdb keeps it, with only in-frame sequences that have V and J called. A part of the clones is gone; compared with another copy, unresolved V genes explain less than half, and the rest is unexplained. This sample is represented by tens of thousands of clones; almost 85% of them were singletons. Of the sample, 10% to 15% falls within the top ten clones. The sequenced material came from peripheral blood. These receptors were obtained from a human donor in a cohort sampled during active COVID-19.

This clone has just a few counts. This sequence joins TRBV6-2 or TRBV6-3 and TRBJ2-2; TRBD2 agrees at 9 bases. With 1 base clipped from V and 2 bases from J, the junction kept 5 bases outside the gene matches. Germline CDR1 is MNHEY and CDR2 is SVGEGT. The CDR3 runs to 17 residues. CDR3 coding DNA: TGTGCCAGCAGTTACTTAATAGCGGGAGTTAACACCGGGGAGCTGTTTTTT. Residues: CASSYLIAGVNTGELFF.

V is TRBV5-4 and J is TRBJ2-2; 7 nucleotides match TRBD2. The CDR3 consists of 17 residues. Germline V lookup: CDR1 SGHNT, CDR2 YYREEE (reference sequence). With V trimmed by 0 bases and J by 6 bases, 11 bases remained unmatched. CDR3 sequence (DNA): TGTGCCAGCAGCTTGGGGGGTCGAGCGGGATCGGCCGGGGAGCTGTTTTTT. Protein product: CASSLGGRAGSAGELFF.

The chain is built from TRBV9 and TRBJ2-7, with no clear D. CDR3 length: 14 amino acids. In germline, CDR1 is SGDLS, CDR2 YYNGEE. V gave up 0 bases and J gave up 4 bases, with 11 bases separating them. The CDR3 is CASSVGAGSYEQYF. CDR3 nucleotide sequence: TGTGCCAGCAGCGTAGGGGCAGGATCATACGAGCAGTACTTC.

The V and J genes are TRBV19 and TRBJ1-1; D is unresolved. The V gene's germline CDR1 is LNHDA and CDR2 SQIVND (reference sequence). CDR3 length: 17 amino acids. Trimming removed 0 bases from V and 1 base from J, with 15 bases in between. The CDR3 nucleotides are TGTGCCAGTAGTATAGAAGAGGGCGATGTAGGGAACACTGAAGCTTTCTTT. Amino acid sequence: CASSIEEGDVGNTEAFF.

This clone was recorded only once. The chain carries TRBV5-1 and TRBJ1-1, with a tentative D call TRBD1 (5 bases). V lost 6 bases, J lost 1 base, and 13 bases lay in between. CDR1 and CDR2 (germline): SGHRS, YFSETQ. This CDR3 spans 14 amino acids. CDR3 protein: CASTIFGGNTEAFF. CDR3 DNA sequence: TGCGCCAGCACTATATTCGGGGGGAACACTGAAGCTTTCTTT.

The CDR3 DNA sequence: TGTGCCAGCAGTGTTGGTGGGAGGGCCTACGAGCAGTACTTC. It encodes CASSVGGRAYEQYF. The rearrangement joins TRBV2 to TRBJ2-7; 7 bases are a match to TRBD2. This CDR3 comprises 14 residues. Germline V lookup: CDR1 SNHLY, CDR2 FYNNEI. The ends lost 4 bases at V and 2 bases at J; junction bases unmatched: 5.

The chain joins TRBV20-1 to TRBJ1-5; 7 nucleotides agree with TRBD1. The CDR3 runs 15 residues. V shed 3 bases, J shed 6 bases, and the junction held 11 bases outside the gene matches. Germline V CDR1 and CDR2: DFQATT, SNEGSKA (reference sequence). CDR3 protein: CSASLGGAGSQPQHF. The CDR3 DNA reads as TGCAGTGCTAGTTTAGGGGGCGCAGGGAGTCAGCCCCAGCATTTT.

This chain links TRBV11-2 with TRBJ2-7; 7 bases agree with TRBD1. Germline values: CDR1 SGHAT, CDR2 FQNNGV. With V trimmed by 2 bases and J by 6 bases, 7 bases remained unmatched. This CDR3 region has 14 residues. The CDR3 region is CASSLSRGPGEQYF. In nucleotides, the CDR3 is TGTGCCAGCAGCTTAAGTAGGGGGCCGGGCGAGCAGTACTTC.

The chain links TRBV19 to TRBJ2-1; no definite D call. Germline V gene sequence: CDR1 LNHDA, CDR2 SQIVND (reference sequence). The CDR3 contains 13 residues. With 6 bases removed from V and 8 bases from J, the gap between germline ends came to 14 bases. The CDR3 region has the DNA TGTGCCAGTAGGAGGAGACCAGAAGATGAGCAGTTCTTC. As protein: CASRRRPEDEQFF. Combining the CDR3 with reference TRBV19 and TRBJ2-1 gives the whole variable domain DGGITQSPKYLFRKEGQNVTLSCEQNLNHDAMYWYRQDPGQGLRLIYYSQIVNDFQKGDIAEGYSVSREKKESFPLTVTSAQKNPTAFYLCASRRRPEDEQFFGPGTRLTVL.

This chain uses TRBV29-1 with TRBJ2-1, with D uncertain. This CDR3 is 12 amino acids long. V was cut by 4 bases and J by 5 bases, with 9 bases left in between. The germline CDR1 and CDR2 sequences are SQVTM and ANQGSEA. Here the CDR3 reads CSVASVHNEQFF. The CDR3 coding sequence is TGCAGCGTTGCGAGCGTCCACAATGAGCAGTTCTTC.

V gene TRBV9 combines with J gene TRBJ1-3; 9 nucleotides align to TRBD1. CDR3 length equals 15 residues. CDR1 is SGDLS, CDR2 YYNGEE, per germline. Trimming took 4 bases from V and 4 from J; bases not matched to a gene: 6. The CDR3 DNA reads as TGTGCCAGCAGCCCCCGGGACAGGGTCGGAAACACCATATATTTT. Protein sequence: CASSPRDRVGNTIYF.

CDR3 residues: CASSPQGASFSAIIGYTF. CDR3 bases: TGTGCCAGCTCACCACAGGGGGCCTCATTTTCGGCGATCATTGGCTACACCTTC. The J gene is TRBJ1-2, the V gene TRBV18, with 7 bases fitting TRBD1. The trim removed 1 base at V and 7 bases at J, leaving 18 bases unmatched. The CDR3 totals 18 residues. The germline gives CDR1 KGHSH, CDR2 LQKENI.

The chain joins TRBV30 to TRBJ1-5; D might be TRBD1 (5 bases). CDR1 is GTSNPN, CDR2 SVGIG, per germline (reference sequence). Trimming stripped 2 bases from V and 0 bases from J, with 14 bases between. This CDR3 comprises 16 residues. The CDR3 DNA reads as TGTGCCTGGAGTCCCCAGGGCTGGGGTAGCAATCAGCCCCAGCATTTT. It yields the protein CAWSPQGWGSNQPQHF.

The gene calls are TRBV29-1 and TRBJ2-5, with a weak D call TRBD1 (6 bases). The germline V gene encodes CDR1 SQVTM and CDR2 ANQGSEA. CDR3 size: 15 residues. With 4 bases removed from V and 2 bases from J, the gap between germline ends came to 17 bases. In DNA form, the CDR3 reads TGCAGCGTTGGATCCGTGGACAGACAACAAGAGACCCAGTACTTC. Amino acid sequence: CSVGSVDRQQETQYF.

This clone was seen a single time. The DNA for the CDR3 is TGCGCCAGCAGTGAGACAGACACCGGGGAGCTGTTTTTT. Protein product: CASSETDTGELFF. The chain uses TRBV10-1 and TRBJ2-2; the D is unclear. There are 13 residues in the CDR3. V was trimmed by 2 bases and J by 3 bases, leaving 4 bases between them. Germline CDR1 is WNHNN and CDR2 is SYGVQD (reference sequence).

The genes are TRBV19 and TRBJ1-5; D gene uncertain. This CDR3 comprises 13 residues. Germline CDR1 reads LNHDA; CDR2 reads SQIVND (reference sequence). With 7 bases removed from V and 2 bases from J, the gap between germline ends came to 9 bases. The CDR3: CASKGEGNQPQHF. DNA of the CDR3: TGTGCCAGTAAAGGAGAGGGCAATCAGCCCCAGCATTTT. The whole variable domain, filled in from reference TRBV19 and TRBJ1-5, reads DGGITQSPKYLFRKEGQNVTLSCEQNLNHDAMYWYRQDPGQGLRLIYYSQIVNDFQKGDIAEGYSVSREKKESFPLTVTSAQKNPTAFYLCASKGEGNQPQHFGDGTRLSIL.

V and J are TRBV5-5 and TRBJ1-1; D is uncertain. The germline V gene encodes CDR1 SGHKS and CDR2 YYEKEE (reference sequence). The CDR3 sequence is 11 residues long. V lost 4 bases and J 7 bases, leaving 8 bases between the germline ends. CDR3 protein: CASSPGNEAFF. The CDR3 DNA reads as TGTGCCAGCAGCCCGGGGAATGAAGCTTTCTTT.

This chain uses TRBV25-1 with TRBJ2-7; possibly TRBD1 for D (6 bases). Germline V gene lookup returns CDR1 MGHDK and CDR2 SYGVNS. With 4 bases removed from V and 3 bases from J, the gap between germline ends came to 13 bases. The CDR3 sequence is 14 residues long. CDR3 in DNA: TGTGCCAGCAGTGTGCCCGGGACATTCTACGAGCAGTACTTC. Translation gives CASSVPGTFYEQYF.

The CDR3 protein is CASSYSREGSADTQYF. The CDR3 region has the DNA TGTGCCAGCAGTTACTCGAGAGAGGGTAGCGCAGATACGCAGTATTTT. The chain employs TRBV6-2 or TRBV6-3 and TRBJ2-3; perhaps TRBD2 as D (5 bases). Germline values: CDR1 MNHEY, CDR2 SVGEGT. The CDR3 has 16 amino acids. V was clipped by 0 bases and J by 4 bases, with 14 bases between them.